This TCR beta chain derives from a study of blood T cell repertoires in COVID-19. Sequencing used immunoSEQ multiplex PCR; TCRdb keeps in-frame clones, though not all of them. The sample includes 200,000 to 250,000 clones, approximately 84% seen only once; the top ten take 3%. This CDR3 has 15 amino acids. The ends were cut back, 2 bases at V and 7 bases at J, with 15 bases in the middle. Germline V gives CDR1 KGHSH, CDR2 LQKENI. This sequence originates from a woman aged 30 to 39 who had recovered from COVID-19. J is TRBJ1-5 and V is TRBV18; D is unresolved. Sequencing used peripheral blood. DNA for the CDR3: TGTGCCAGCTCACCAATTGCGGGAATGAAACAGCCCCAGCATTTT. It yields the protein CASSPIAGMKQPQHF.